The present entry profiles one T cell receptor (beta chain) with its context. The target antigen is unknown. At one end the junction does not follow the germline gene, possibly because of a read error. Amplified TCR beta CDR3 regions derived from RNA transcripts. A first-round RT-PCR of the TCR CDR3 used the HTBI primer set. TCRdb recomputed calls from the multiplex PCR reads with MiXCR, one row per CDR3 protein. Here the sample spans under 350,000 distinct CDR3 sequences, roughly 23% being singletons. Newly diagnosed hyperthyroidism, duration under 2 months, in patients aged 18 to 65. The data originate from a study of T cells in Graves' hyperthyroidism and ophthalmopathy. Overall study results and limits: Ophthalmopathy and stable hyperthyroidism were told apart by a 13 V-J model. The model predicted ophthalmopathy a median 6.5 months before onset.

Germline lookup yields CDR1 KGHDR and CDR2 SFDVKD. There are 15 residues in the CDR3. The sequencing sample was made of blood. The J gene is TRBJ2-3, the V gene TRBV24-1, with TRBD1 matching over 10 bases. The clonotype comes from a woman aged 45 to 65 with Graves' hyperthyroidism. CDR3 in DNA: TGTGTCACCAGTGCCACGACAGGGGGCATGGATACGCAGTATTTT. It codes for CVTSATTGGMDTQYF.